The 22 T cell receptor beta chains presented below share a single source sample, sequenced in a study of T cell responses to AZD1222 COVID-19 vaccine (dated by TCRdb to the early 2020s). The library was generated by the immunoSEQ multiplex PCR assay. TCRdb holds this immuneACCESS table with in-frame rearrangements only. Some clones are missing; in checked studies, unresolved V genes explain under half, and the rest has no known cause. In all, the sample holds about 130,000 clones, and approximately 89% of those were seen once. Jointly, the top ten make up roughly 4.4% of the sample. What the time point label conveys for this sample: about 28 days (+/-7) after the second vaccine dose. The material was peripheral blood, obtained 28 days after the second AZD1222 dose. The receptors originated from an adult who received the AZD1222 COVID-19 vaccine.

The chain couples TRBV10-1 to TRBJ2-5; no reliable D call. CDR3 length: 12 residues. Germline loops: CDR1 WNHNN, CDR2 SYGVQD (reference sequence). Trimming took off 3 bases at V and 3 bases at J, with 5 bases between the two ends. The DNA for the CDR3 is TGCGCCAGCAGTGATTTGAAAGAGACCCAGTACTTC. Protein sequence: CASSDLKETQYF.

The chain combines TRBV10-1 with TRBJ1-4; D not resolved. This CDR3 contains 13 residues. Germline V CDR1 and CDR2: WNHNN, SYGVQD (reference sequence). The V gene lost 3 bases and the J gene lost 10 bases, with 12 bases spanning the gap. CDR3 region: CASSESGVGKLFF. CDR3 coding DNA: TGCGCCAGCAGTGAAAGCGGCGTCGGAAAACTGTTTTTT.

For the CDR3, the DNA is TGCGCCAGCAGCCTGCCGGGACAGAGCTTAGTCATGCAGTATTTT. Its translation is CASSLPGQSLVMQYF. This chain joins TRBV5-1 and TRBJ2-3; 7 bases match TRBD1. Germline V CDR1 and CDR2: SGHRS, YFSETQ. The trim removed 4 bases at V and 11 bases at J, leaving 16 bases unmatched. The CDR3 has 15 residues.

The chain's CDR3 is CASSPRRGPQETQYF. CDR3 DNA sequence: TGTGCCAGCTCACCTCGCCGGGGGCCACAAGAGACCCAGTACTTC. This sequence joins TRBV18 and TRBJ2-5; tentatively, D is TRBD1 or TRBD2 (6 bases each). V dropped 3 bases and J dropped 2 bases, with 13 bases sitting between them. Germline V gene data show CDR1 as KGHSH and CDR2 as LQKENI. The CDR3 loop spans 15 amino acids.

This clone was seen a single time. The V gene is TRBV7-9, the J gene TRBJ1-4; D not certain. Germline-derived CDR1 and CDR2 are SEHNR and FQNEAQ (reference sequence). This CDR3 is 14 amino acids long. Trimming shortened V by 5 bases and J by 6 bases, and 13 bases separated the two germline ends. The chain's CDR3 is CASSPHPGYEKLFF. CDR3 nucleotide sequence: TGTGCCAGCAGCCCCCACCCGGGTTATGAAAAACTGTTTTTT.

V usage is TRBV28 and J usage is TRBJ2-1; perhaps TRBD1 as D (5 bases). Trimming took off 8 bases at V and 11 bases at J, with 16 bases between the two ends. The CDR3 spans 12 residues. The germline CDR1 and CDR2 sequences are MDHEN and SYDVKM. CDR3 region: CASSNLGQKQFF. In nucleotides, the CDR3 is TGTGCCAGCTCTAACCTCGGACAAAAGCAGTTCTTC.

The chain is built from TRBV5-8 and TRBJ2-3, with D unresolved. The V end was cut by 2 bases, the J end by 6 bases, with 4 bases between. The CDR3 runs to 11 residues. Looked up from germline, CDR1 is SGHTS and CDR2 is YDEGEE. The CDR3 sequence: CASSFRDTQYF. The DNA of the CDR3 is TGTGCCAGCAGCTTTCGGGATACGCAGTATTTT. Based on the CDR3 plus reference TRBV5-8 and TRBJ2-3, the full variable domain is EAGVTQSPTHLIKTRGQQATLRCSPISGHTSVYWYQQALGLGLQFLLWYDEGEERNRGNFPPRFSGRQFPNYSSELNVNALELEDSALYLCASSFRDTQYFGPGTRLTVL.

V and J are TRBV5-6 and TRBJ1-4; no clear D. The CDR3 is 14 residues long. Germline CDR1 reads SGHDT; CDR2 reads YYEEEE. Trimming removed 3 bases at V and 4 bases at J, with 10 bases between. CDR3 bases: TGTGCCAGCAGCTCGACGGTTCTTAATGAAAAACTGTTTTTT. Amino acid sequence: CASSSTVLNEKLFF.

This clone was observed a single time. This sequence joins TRBV6-2 or TRBV6-3 and TRBJ2-1, with TRBD2 identical over 10 bases. Looked up from germline, CDR1 is MNHEY and CDR2 is SVGEGT. V was pared by 3 bases and J by 15 bases, with 11 bases of the junction left unmatched. The CDR3 is 14 residues long. The CDR3: CASSYLRSGGAPFF. In nucleotides, the CDR3 is TGTGCCAGCAGTTATTTGAGGAGCGGGGGGGCCCCGTTCTTC.

This clone was observed once. V is TRBV4-2 and J is TRBJ1-5; TRBD1 agrees at 8 bases. The CDR3 has 16 residues. V shed 0 bases and J 2 bases; nucleotides not matched to a gene: 3. CDR1 and CDR2 from the germline V gene are LGHNA and YNFKEQ. CDR3 DNA: TGTGCCAGCAGCCAAGACGGACAGGGCGGCAATCAGCCCCAGCATTTT. It yields the protein CASSQDGQGGNQPQHF.

The chain joins TRBV28 to TRBJ1-5; a weak D match, TRBD1 (5 bases). The CDR3 contains 13 residues. Deletions cut 2 bases from V and 6 bases from J, with 8 bases between. CDR1 and CDR2 (germline): MDHEN, SYDVKM. CDR3: CASSLGGIQPQHF. The DNA of the CDR3 is TGTGCCAGCAGTTTAGGGGGGATTCAGCCCCAGCATTTT.

J is TRBJ2-7 and V is TRBV3-1 (or the pseudogene TRBV3-2), with a possible D match to TRBD1 (5 bases). CDR3 length equals 14 residues. Germline CDR1 LGHDT, CDR2 YNNKEL (reference sequence). V was trimmed by 4 bases and J by 6 bases, leaving 16 bases between them. CDR3 bases: TGTGCCAGCAGCCTCCGACAGCTCCTAGGCGAGCAGTACTTC. Amino acids: CASSLRQLLGEQYF.

The rearrangement joins TRBV19 to TRBJ1-2; 7 nucleotides agree with TRBD1. CDR3 size: 16 residues. Germline lookup yields CDR1 LNHDA and CDR2 SQIVND (reference sequence). Trimming took 7 bases from V and 0 from J; bases not matched to a gene: 11. CDR3 sequence: CASIRGQARPNYGYTF. For the CDR3, the DNA is TGTGCCAGTATCCGAGGACAGGCGAGACCTAACTATGGCTACACCTTC.

This clone was observed a handful of times. The genes are TRBV25-1 and TRBJ2-3, with 7 bases matching TRBD1. With V trimmed by 3 bases and J by 1 base, 1 base remained unmatched. CDR3 length: 14 amino acids. Germline lookup yields CDR1 MGHDK and CDR2 SYGVNS. CDR3 protein: CASSDGQGTDTQYF. As DNA, the CDR3 is TGTGCCAGCAGTGATGGACAGGGCACAGATACGCAGTATTTT.

V is TRBV30 and J is TRBJ1-6, with 9 nucleotides matching TRBD1. The trim removed 0 bases at V and 10 bases at J, leaving 4 bases unmatched. Looked up from germline, CDR1 is GTSNPN and CDR2 is SVGIG (reference sequence). The CDR3 has 14 residues. The CDR3 is CAWSVNRGQSPLHF. CDR3 in DNA: TGTGCCTGGAGTGTAAACAGGGGGCAATCACCCCTCCACTTT.

J is TRBJ2-5 and V is TRBV30, with TRBD1 identical over 8 bases. V lost 2 bases to trimming and J lost 7 bases; unmatched junction nucleotides: 12. CDR1 is GTSNPN and CDR2 is SVGIG in the germline V gene (reference sequence). The CDR3 length is 15 residues. The CDR3 loop is CAWSRETGGFGTQYF. CDR3 DNA: TGTGCCTGGAGTCGGGAAACAGGGGGGTTCGGGACCCAGTACTTC.

This clone showed up just once. V gene TRBV7-3 combines with J gene TRBJ2-2; TRBD2 matches 8 bases. The CDR3 is 15 residues long. After removal of 3 bases from V and 9 bases from J, the junction contained 9 bases not matched to a gene. CDR1 is SGHTA, CDR2 FQGTGA, per germline. CDR3 coding DNA: TGTGCCAGCAGCTTGGGGACTAGTGGATCGTGGGAGCTGTTTTTT. Encoded protein: CASSLGTSGSWELFF.

This clone has just one count. The genes are TRBV21-1 and TRBJ1-5; the table calls TRBD1, which could not be checked here. TRBV21-1 is a known pseudogene. This CDR3 has 10 amino acids. The CDR3 bases are TGTGCCAGCAGCTACAGGCCCCAGCATTTT. Translating it yields CASSYRPQHF.

The V gene is TRBV6-5, the J gene TRBJ2-2, with 7 bases aligning to TRBD2. J was trimmed by 5 bases and V by 5 bases; bases with no gene match: 8. Germline CDR1 MNHEY, CDR2 SVGAGI. The CDR3 sequence is 15 residues long. CDR3 in DNA: TGTGCCAGCAGTATGCGGGAGTCGAGAACCGGGGAGCTGTTTTTT. Protein sequence: CASSMRESRTGELFF.

This chain uses TRBV2 with TRBJ2-6; 7 bases line up with TRBD1. Losses at the gene ends were 5 bases for V and 0 bases for J; bases not matched to a gene: 7. Germline CDR1 SNHLY, CDR2 FYNNEI. The CDR3 loop spans 17 amino acids. The CDR3 DNA is TGTGCCAGCAGTACCCCGAGGGACAGCTCTGGGGCCAACGTCCTGACTTTC. Protein product: CASSTPRDSSGANVLTF. The full variable domain, with the rest looked up from reference TRBV2 and TRBJ2-6, is EPEVTQTPSHQVTQMGQEVILRCVPISNHLYFYWYRQILGQKVEFLVSFYNNEISEKSEIFDDQFSVERPDGSNFTLKIRSTKLEDSAMYFCASSTPRDSSGANVLTFGAGSRLTVL.

The genes are TRBV6-5 and TRBJ1-1; 7 bases map to TRBD1. With 6 bases clipped from V and 11 bases from J, the junction kept 15 bases outside the gene matches. CDR1 MNHEY and CDR2 SVGAGI come from the germline V gene. The CDR3 contains 14 residues. CDR3 in DNA: TGTGCCAGCAGCCGGACGAGGGGGCCAACTAGGGCTTTCTTT. Encoded protein: CASSRTRGPTRAFF.

V gene TRBV29-1 combines with J gene TRBJ1-1; 8 bases align to TRBD1. The V gene's germline CDR1 is SQVTM and CDR2 ANQGSEA. This CDR3 has 12 amino acids. V gave up 7 bases and J gave up 4 bases; unmatched junction bases: 5. CDR3 DNA sequence: TGCAGCGGGGGACAGGCCGGCACTGAAGCTTTCTTT. Translating it yields CSGGQAGTEAFF. The full variable domain, its missing parts supplied by reference TRBV29-1 and TRBJ1-1, is SAVISQKPSRDICQRGTSLTIQCQVDSQVTMMFWYRQQPGQSLTLIATANQGSEATYESGFVIDKFPISRPNLTFSTLTVSNMSPEDSSIYLCSGGQAGTEAFFGQGTRLTVV.